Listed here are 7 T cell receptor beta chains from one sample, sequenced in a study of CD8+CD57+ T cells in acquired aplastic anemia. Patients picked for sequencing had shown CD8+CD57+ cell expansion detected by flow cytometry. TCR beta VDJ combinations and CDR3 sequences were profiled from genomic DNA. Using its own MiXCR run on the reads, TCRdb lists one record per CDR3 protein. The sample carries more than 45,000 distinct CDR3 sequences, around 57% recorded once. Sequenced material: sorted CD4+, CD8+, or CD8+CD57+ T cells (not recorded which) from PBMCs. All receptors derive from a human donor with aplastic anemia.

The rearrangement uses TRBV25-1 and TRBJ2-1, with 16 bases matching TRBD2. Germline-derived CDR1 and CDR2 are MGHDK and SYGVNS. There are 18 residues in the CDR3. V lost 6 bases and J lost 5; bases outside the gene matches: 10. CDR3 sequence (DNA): TGTGCCAGCAGCCGACCGGGACTAGCGGGGGGGACTCACAATGAGCAGTTCTTC. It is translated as CASSRPGLAGGTHNEQFF.

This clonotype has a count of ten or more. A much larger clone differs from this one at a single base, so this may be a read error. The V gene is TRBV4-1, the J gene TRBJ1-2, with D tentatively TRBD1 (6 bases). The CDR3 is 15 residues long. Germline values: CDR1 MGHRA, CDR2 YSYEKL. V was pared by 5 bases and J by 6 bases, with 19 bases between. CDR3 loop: CASSFRTEKLDGYTF. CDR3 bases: TGCGCCAGCAGCTTCCGGACAGAGAAACTGGATGGCTACACCTTC.

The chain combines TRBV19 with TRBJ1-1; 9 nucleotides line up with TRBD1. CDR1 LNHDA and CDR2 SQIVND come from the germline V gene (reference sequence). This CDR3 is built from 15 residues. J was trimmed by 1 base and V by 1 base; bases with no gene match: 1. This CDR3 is CASSIVQGANTEAFF. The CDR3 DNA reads TGTGCCAGTAGTATAGTACAGGGGGCGAACACTGAAGCTTTCTTT.

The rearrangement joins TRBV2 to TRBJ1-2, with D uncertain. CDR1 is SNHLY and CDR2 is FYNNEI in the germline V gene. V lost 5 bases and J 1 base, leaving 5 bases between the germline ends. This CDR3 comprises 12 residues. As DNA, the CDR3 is TGTGCCAGCAGTTTTTATAACTATGGCTACACCTTC. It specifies CASSFYNYGYTF. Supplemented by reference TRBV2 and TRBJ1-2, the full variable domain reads EPEVTQTPSHQVTQMGQEVILRCVPISNHLYFYWYRQILGQKVEFLVSFYNNEISEKSEIFDDQFSVERPDGSNFTLKIRSTKLEDSAMYFCASSFYNYGYTFGSGTRLTVV.

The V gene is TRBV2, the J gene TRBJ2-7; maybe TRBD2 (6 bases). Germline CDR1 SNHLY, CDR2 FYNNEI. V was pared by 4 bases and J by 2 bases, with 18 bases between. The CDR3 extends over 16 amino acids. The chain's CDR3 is CASSGEGTVITYEQYF. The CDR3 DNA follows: TGTGCCAGCAGTGGAGAGGGGACTGTGATTACCTACGAGCAGTACTTC. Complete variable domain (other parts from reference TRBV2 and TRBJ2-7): EPEVTQTPSHQVTQMGQEVILRCVPISNHLYFYWYRQILGQKVEFLVSFYNNEISEKSEIFDDQFSVERPDGSNFTLKIRSTKLEDSAMYFCASSGEGTVITYEQYFGPGTRLTVT.

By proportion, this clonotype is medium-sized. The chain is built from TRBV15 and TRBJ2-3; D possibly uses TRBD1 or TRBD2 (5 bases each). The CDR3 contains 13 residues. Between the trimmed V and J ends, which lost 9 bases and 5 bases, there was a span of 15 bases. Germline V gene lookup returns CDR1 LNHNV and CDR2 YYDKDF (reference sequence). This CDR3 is CATSTVRGDTQYF. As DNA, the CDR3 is TGTGCCACGTCGACAGTGAGGGGAGATACGCAGTATTTT.

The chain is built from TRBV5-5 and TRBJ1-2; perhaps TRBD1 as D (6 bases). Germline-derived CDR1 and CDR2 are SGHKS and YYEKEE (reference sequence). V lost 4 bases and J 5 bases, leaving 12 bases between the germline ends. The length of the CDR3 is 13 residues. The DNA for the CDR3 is TGTGCCAGCAGCGGGGGCAGTTTTTATGGCTACACCTTC. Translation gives CASSGGSFYGYTF.